This T cell receptor (beta chain) was identified in a study of blood T cell repertoires in COVID-19 (dated by TCRdb to 2019 to 2021). About the investigation overall: Samples from collaborators originated in the United States, Italy and Spain and spanned both the acute and convalescent phases of COVID-19. The material from the prospective study consisted of cDNA or gDNA derived from T cells, B-cell-depleted T cells, or PBMCs. Deeply sampled blood TCRbeta repertoires from subjects exposed to, actively infected with, or recovered from COVID-19 were included in the dataset. The repertoires were released in a freely available public database intended as a resource for research on the immune response to SARS-CoV-2. The samples were drawn from the first 160 participants of the ongoing ImmuneRACE study and from more than 1,000 subjects provided by 6 global collaborators. Nearly every sample came with metadata listing a de-identified subject ID, COVID-19 status, age in years and sex. HLA class I and class II types, where available, came from metadata supplied by the sample provider rather than from assay-based typing. The paper's findings and limits, for the study overall: How much clinical and demographic metadata was included differed by source and by participant, and the metadata was provided uncurated.

TCRbeta CDR3 regions were amplified from genomic DNA using the immunoSEQ Assay, a bias-controlled multiplex PCR. For the original study's pipeline: Nucleated cell counts per sample were estimated from amplification of reference gene primers within the assay. Sequence reads were collapsed and filtered to measure the absolute abundance of every unique TCRbeta CDR3 rearrangement. Productive Simpson clonality was computed per sample as the square root of Simpson's diversity index over productive rearrangements. Drawn from immuneACCESS, this table holds only the in-frame rearrangements with V and J called that TCRdb kept. Clones are partly lost; checked studies trace under half to an unresolved V gene and leave the rest unexplained. The DNA was the basis for D and trimming; V, J and clone size are from that table. The sample data list around 270,000 clones, and 70% to 90% of these were observed just once. 0.87% of the sample comes from the top ten.

With respect to this clone: The target of this receptor is not known. There are no base qualities to consult, and no much larger clone falls within one base.

The CDR3 spans 14 residues, from the cysteine through the phenylalanine. Kept here is only the CDR3 DNA, which spans 42 bases and is read in frame from base 1. Based on the germline V gene (reference sequence), the CDR1 and CDR2 sequences are LNHNV and YYDKDF. Trimming at the junction amounts to 1 base on V and 8 bases on J, and the germline ends lie 11 bases apart. At one collaborating source in Seattle, patients were enrolled during active infection and were followed longitudinally through the course of disease. Collaborating institutions collected whole blood in K2EDTA tubes following their own protocols. For TCRbeta analysis, collaborators shipped samples in one of three forms: frozen whole blood, isolated PBMCs, or DNA extracted from either of those sample types.

The rearranged segments are TRBV15 and TRBJ1-4; a confident D gene designation cannot be given. This receptor was identified in a human donor with COVID-19, enrolled during active disease. The donor label of this sample is uncertain. The material sequenced was peripheral blood. The CDR3 region has the sequence CATSRGSLGEKLFF. The nucleotides read TGTGCCACCAGCAGAGGGTCCCTAGGCGAAAAACTGTTTTTT.